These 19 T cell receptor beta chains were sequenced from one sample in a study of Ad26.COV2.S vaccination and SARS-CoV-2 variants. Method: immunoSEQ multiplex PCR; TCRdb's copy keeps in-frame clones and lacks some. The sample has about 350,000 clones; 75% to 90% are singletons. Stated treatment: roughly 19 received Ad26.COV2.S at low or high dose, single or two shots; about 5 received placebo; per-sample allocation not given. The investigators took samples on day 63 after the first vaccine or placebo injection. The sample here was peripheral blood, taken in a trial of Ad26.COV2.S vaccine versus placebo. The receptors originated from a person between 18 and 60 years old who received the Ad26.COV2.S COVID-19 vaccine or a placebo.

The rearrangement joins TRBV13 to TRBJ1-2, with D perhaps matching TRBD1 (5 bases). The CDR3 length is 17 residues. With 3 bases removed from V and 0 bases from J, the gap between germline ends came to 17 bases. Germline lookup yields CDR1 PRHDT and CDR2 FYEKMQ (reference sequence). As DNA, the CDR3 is TGTGCCAGCAGCTTCACAGGAGTTCTTCAAGCTAACTATGGCTACACCTTC. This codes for CASSFTGVLQANYGYTF. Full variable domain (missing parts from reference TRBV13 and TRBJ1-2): AAGVIQSPRHLIKEKRETATLKCYPIPRHDTVYWYQQGPGQDPQFLISFYEKMQSDKGSIPDRFSAQQFSDYHSELNMSSLELGDSALYFCASSFTGVLQANYGYTFGSGTRLTVV.

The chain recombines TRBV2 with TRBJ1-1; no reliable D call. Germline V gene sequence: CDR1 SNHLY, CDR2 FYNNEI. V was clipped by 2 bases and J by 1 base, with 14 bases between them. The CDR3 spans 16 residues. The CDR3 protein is CASSETAGRGNTEAFF. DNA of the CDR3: TGTGCCAGCAGTGAAACGGCCGGTCGGGGGAACACTGAAGCTTTCTTT.

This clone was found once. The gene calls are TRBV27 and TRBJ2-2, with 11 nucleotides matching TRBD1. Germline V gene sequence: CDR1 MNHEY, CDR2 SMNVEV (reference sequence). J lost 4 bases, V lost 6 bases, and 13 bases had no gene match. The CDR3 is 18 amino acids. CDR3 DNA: TGTGCCAGCAGCCGAACACGGACAGGGGGCCTCAGCACCGGGGAGCTGTTTTTT. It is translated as CASSRTRTGGLSTGELFF.

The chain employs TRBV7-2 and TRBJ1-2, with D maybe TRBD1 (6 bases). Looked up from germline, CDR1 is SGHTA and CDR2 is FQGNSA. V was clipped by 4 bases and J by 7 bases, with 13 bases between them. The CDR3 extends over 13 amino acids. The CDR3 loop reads CASSSAGGGGYTF. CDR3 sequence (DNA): TGTGCCAGCAGCTCGGCGGGGGGCGGTGGCTACACCTTC.

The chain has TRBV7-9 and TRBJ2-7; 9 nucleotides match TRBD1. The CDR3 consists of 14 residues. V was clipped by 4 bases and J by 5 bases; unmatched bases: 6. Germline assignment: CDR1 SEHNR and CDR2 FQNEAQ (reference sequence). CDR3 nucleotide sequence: TGTGCCAGCAGCTCAACAGGGGGCAAGCACGAGCAGTACTTC. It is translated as CASSSTGGKHEQYF.

Here the CDR3 DNA reads TGTGCCAGCAGCTTAGGAACCCGCTACGAGCAGTACTTC. It specifies CASSLGTRYEQYF. This chain links TRBV7-2 with TRBJ2-7; D is unresolved. V gave up 1 base and J gave up 3 bases, with 7 bases separating them. CDR3 length equals 13 residues. The germline gives CDR1 SGHTA, CDR2 FQGNSA.

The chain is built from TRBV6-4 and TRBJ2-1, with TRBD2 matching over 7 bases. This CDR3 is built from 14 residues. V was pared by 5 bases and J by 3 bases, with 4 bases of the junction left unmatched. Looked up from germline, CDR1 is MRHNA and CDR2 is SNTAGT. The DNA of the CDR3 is TGTGCCAGCAGTACGAGCGGGAACTACAATGAGCAGTTCTTC. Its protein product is CASSTSGNYNEQFF.

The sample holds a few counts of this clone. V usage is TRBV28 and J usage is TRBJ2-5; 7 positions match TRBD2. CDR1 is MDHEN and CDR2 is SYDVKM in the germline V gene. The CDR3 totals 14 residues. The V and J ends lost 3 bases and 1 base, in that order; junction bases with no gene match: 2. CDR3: CASSLSGGQETQYF. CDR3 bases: TGTGCCAGCAGTTTGTCGGGGGGCCAAGAGACCCAGTACTTC.

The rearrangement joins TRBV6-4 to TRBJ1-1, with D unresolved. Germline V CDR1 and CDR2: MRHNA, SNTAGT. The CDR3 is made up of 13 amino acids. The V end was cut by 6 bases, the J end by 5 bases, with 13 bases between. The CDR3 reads CASSPDGRTEAFF. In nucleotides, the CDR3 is TGTGCCAGCAGCCCTGACGGAAGGACTGAAGCTTTCTTT.

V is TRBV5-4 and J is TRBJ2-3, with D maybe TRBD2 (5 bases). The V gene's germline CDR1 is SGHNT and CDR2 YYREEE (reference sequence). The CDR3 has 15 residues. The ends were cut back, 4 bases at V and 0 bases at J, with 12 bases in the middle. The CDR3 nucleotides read TGTGCCAGCAGCCCTGGAGGACGGAGCACAGATACGCAGTATTTT. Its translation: CASSPGGRSTDTQYF.

CDR3 DNA: TGTGCCAGCTCACCGATTACCGGGACAGGGGGAGAGACCCAGTACTTC. Translated, it gives CASSPITGTGGETQYF. V usage is TRBV18 and J usage is TRBJ2-5; 11 bases match TRBD1. Germline V lookup: CDR1 KGHSH, CDR2 LQKENI. With 3 bases clipped from V and 4 bases from J, the junction kept 7 bases outside the gene matches. The CDR3 loop spans 16 amino acids. The complete variable domain, with remaining parts taken from reference TRBV18 and TRBJ2-5, reads NAGVMQNPRHLVRRRGQEARLRCSPMKGHSHVYWYRQLPEEGLKFMVYLQKENIIDESGMPKERFSAEFPKEGPSILRIQQVVRGDSAAYFCASSPITGTGGETQYFGPGTRLLVL.

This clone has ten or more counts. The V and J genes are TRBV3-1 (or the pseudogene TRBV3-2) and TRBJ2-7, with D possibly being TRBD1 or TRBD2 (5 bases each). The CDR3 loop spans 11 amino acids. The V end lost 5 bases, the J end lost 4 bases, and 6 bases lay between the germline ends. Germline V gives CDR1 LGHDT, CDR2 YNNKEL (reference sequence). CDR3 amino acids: CASSEGYEQYF. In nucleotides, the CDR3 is TGTGCCAGCAGCGAGGGGTACGAGCAGTACTTC.

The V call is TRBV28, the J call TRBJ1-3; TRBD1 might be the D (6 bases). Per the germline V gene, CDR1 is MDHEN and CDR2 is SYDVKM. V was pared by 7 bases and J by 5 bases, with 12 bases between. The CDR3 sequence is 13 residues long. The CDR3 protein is CASTGHPRNTIYF. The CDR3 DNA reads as TGTGCCAGCACGGGACACCCCAGAAACACCATATATTTT.

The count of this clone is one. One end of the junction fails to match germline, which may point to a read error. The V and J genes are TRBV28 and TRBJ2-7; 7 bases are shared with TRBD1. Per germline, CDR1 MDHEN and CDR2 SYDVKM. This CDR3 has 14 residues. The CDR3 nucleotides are TGTGCCAGCAGTCGCCCAGCCGGGACAGTCGAGCAATACTTC. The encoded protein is CASSRPAGTVEQYF.

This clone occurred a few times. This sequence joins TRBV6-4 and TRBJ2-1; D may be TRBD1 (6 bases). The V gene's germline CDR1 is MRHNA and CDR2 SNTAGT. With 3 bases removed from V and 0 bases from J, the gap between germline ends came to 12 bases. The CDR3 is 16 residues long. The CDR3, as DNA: TGTGCCAGCAGTGATTCACAGGGTAGCTCCTACAATGAGCAGTTCTTC. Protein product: CASSDSQGSSYNEQFF.

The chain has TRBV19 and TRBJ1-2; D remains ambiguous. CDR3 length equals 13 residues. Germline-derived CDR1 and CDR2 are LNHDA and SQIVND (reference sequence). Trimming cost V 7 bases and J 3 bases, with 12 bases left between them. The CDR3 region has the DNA TGTGCCAGTAACCCGTTCCGTGACTATGGCTACACCTTC. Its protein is CASNPFRDYGYTF. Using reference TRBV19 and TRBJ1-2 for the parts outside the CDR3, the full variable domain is DGGITQSPKYLFRKEGQNVTLSCEQNLNHDAMYWYRQDPGQGLRLIYYSQIVNDFQKGDIAEGYSVSREKKESFPLTVTSAQKNPTAFYLCASNPFRDYGYTFGSGTRLTVV.

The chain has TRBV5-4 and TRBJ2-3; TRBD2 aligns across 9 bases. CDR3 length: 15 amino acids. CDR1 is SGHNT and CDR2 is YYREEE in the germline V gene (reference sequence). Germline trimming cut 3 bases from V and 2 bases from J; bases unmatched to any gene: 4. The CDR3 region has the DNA TGTGCCAGCAGCTCCCCTAGCGGGATCACAGATACGCAGTATTTT. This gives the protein CASSSPSGITDTQYF.

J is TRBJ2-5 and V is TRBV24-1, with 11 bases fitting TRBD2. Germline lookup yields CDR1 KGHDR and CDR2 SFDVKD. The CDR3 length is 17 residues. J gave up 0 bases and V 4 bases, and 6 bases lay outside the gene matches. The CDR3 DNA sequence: TGTGCCACCAGTGAGTCTCTAGCGGGAGGACACCAAGAGACCCAGTACTTC. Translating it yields CATSESLAGGHQETQYF.

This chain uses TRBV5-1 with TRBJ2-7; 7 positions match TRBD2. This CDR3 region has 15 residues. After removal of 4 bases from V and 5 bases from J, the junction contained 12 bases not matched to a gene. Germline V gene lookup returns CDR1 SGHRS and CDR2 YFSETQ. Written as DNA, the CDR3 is TGCGCCAGCAGCGAAGCGGGACCCCGTGGAGACGAGCAGTACTTC. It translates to CASSEAGPRGDEQYF.